This TCR beta chain is from a study of blood T cell repertoires in COVID-19. Authors' analysis steps: Amplified reference gene primers provided the basis for estimating nucleated cell counts. Clones were sequenced by immunoSEQ multiplex PCR, and TCRdb holds only the in-frame ones, with some missing. D and trimming were read from the DNA, whereas the V and J calls and clone size are those reported in that table. The sample lists around 220,000 clones; about 90% were seen once. Germline V gives CDR1 SGHTA, CDR2 FQGTGA. The CDR3 runs 18 residues. V shed 2 bases and J 2 bases; nucleotides not matched to a gene: 10.

What was sequenced was peripheral blood. The V gene is TRBV7-3, the J gene TRBJ2-7; 12 positions agree with TRBD1. The TCR was taken from a man between 18 and 29 years old with active or convalescent COVID-19. The CDR3 spells CASSLYPGTGGPTYEQYF. Written as DNA, the CDR3 is TGTGCCAGCAGCTTATATCCGGGGACAGGGGGCCCAACCTACGAGCAGTACTTC.